This paragraph reports one T cell receptor beta chain. Its antigen is unidentified. The record originates from a study of cytomegalovirus exposure and HLA in healthy donors. Study-wide results and limits: Most CMV-associated TCR beta chains appeared HLA-restricted in a later analysis.

PCR amplification relied on 60 Vbeta primers (plus 13 Jbeta primers). Repertoires were generated with immunoSEQ multiplex PCR, while TCRdb's copy carries only in-frame clones and drops some. The table includes some 240,000 clones, 92% detected once. CDR3 length: 12 residues. V was pared by 3 bases and J by 4 bases, with 7 bases between. Germline V CDR1 and CDR2: KGHSH, LQKENI. The sample was PBMCs. The receptor was isolated from a girl aged 2-10 years in good health and CMV-seronegative. This chain connects TRBV18 to TRBJ2-7; D is unclear. Here the CDR3 DNA reads TGTGCCAGCTCACCCCAGTCTTACGAGCAGTACTTC. Protein product: CASSPQSYEQYF.